The rows below give T cell receptor beta chains drawn from one sample of a study of beta chain features in type 1 diabetes. Some clones are missing from TCRdb's copy, which holds only in-frame ones; the method was immunoSEQ multiplex PCR. Among about 710,000 clones, more than 13% were seen once, and the ten largest hold just under 0.04%. The specimen was naive CD4+ T cells from blood. Every receptor here comes from a man aged 18 to 29 with type 1 diabetes. Each CDR3 is given with its conserved first and last residue. The D gene is left open where the match is weak. A clone size is listed for some rows: how often the clone was seen (once, few, many), or a class if it is expanded.

D gene	V gene	clone size	J gene	CDR3 DNA	CDR3 protein
NA	TRBV7-9	NA	TRBJ1-2	TGTGCCAGCAGCCCCCTCGAGCAGGGCTATGGCTACACCTTC	CASSPLEQGYGYTF
NA	TRBV2	NA	TRBJ1-6	TGTGCCAGCAGTGAGGCCAGAAATTCACCCCTCCACTTT	CASSEARNSPLHF
NA	TRBV30	NA	TRBJ1-1	TGTGCCTGGAGTGTGGCAGGAGGGGACACTGAAGCTTTCTTT	CAWSVAGGDTEAFF
NA	TRBV2	few	TRBJ2-7	TGTGCCAGTCGGGAGACCTACGAGCAGTACTTC	CASRETYEQYF
NA	TRBV7-2	few	TRBJ2-7	TGTGCCAGCAGCTTAGCCCGCTCCTACGAGCAGTACTTC	CASSLARSYEQYF
NA	TRBV30	few	TRBJ1-4	TGTGCCTGGACGGGCCGGTCTAATGAAAAACTGTTTTTT	CAWTGRSNEKLFF
NA	TRBV30	few	TRBJ2-1	TGTGCCTGGAGCCGCGGAGGTTACAATGAGCAGTTCTTC	CAWSRGGYNEQFF
NA	TRBV30	few	TRBJ2-3	TGTGCCTGGAGCCTTGGGGATACGCAGTATTTT	CAWSLGDTQYF
TRBD2	TRBV28	NA	TRBJ2-3	TGTGCCAGCAGTCCGTCCGGGACTAGATCAGATACGCAGTATTTT	CASSPSGTRSDTQYF
NA	TRBV5-1	NA	TRBJ1-5	TGCGCCAGCAGCCTAGGGGAGGGCCGGCCCCAGCATTTT	CASSLGEGRPQHF
TRBD1	TRBV15	NA	TRBJ2-7	TGTGCCACCAGCACCGGGGAGGGGACAGGGCAGCTCGAGCAGTACTTC	CATSTGEGTGQLEQYF
NA	TRBV11-1	few	TRBJ2-3	TGTGCCAGCAGCTACACGGGCCAGGGGAGCACAGATACGCAGTATTTT	CASSYTGQGSTDTQYF
NA	TRBV27	few	TRBJ2-2	TGTGCCAGCAGTTCCTACGCTTCAATCGGGGAGCTGTTTTTT	CASSSYASIGELFF
NA	TRBV21-1	NA	TRBJ1-5	TGTGCCAGCAGCATAACGGGGGCCTATAGCAATCAGCCCCAGCATTTT	CASSITGAYSNQPQHF
TRBD1	TRBV29-1	NA	TRBJ2-7	TGCAGCGTTGAAGGGGGACAGGGGGCCTACGAGCAGTACTTC	CSVEGGQGAYEQYF
NA	TRBV2	few	TRBJ2-5	TGTGCCAGCAGGCGAGGGGTGCGGGAGACCCAGTACTTC	CASRRGVRETQYF
TRBD2	TRBV27	NA	TRBJ2-7	TGTGCCAGCAGCTTACTAGCGTCCTACGAGCAGTACTTC	CASSLLASYEQYF
TRBD1	TRBV11-2	NA	TRBJ1-2	TGTGCCAGCAGCCCTACGGGACAGGCGAACTTC	CASSPTGQANF
NA	TRBV2	few	TRBJ1-1	TGTGCCAGCAGTGAAGGAATCGCTGAAGCTTTCTTT	CASSEGIAEAFF
TRBD2	TRBV4-3	NA	TRBJ2-2	TGCGCCAGCAGCCCCACCTACCTACGGGGGGGCTCCGGGGAGCTGTTTTTT	CASSPTYLRGGSGELFF
TRBD1	TRBV29-1	NA	TRBJ1-1	TGCAGCGTTGAACGGACAGGGGGCACTGAAGCTTTCTTT	CSVERTGGTEAFF
NA	TRBV18	NA	TRBJ1-2	TGTGCCAGCTCACTCTGGGACAAATCAGACTATGGCTACACCTTC	CASSLWDKSDYGYTF
NA	TRBV7-7	NA	TRBJ1-2	TGTGCTAGCAGCTTGGACTATGGCTACACCTTC	CASSLDYGYTF
NA	TRBV7-3	NA	TRBJ1-6	TGTGCCAGCAGCCTGCAGCACAATTCACCCCTCCACTTT	CASSLQHNSPLHF
NA	TRBV6-5	few	TRBJ2-5	TGTGCCAGCAGTTATGGGGGGACCCAGTACTTC	CASSYGGTQYF
NA	TRBV11-2	few	TRBJ1-1	TGTGCCAGCAGGCGGGACACTGAAGCTTTCTTT	CASRRDTEAFF
TRBD1	TRBV15	few	TRBJ1-2	TGTGCCACCAGCACACCCTGGACAGGGGGCGCGAGCTACACCTTC	CATSTPWTGGASYTF
NA	TRBV9	NA	TRBJ1-4	TGTGCCAGCAGCGTAGAGGGCTGGGGTGAAAAACTGTTTTTT	CASSVEGWGEKLFF
NA	TRBV7-9	NA	TRBJ2-7	TGTGCCAGCAGCTCCTCGATGGGCCCCTACGAGCAGTACTTC	CASSSSMGPYEQYF
NA	TRBV30	NA	TRBJ1-1	TGTGCCTGGAGTGTACGCGGGGCTGAAGCTTTCTTT	CAWSVRGAEAFF
NA	TRBV6-5	few	TRBJ2-7	TGTGCCAGCAGGCAAATCCAGGGTGCGGCCTACGAGCAGTACTTC	CASRQIQGAAYEQYF
NA	TRBV20-1	few	TRBJ2-1	TGCAGTGTACCCCAGTACGAGCAGTTCTTC	CSVPQYEQFF
NA	TRBV9	NA	TRBJ1-1	TGTGCCAGCAGCCCCAGACACCTGAACACTGAAGCTTTCTTT	CASSPRHLNTEAFF
TRBD1	TRBV7-9	few	TRBJ2-1	TGTGCCAGCAGCTTAGTGGGACAGGTGTACAATGAGCAGTTCTTC	CASSLVGQVYNEQFF
NA	TRBV7-9	few	TRBJ1-3	TGTGCCAGCAGCTCTCGGGTCCAGGGGAAACGACTGATATATTTT	CASSSRVQGKRLIYF
NA	TRBV7-2	NA	TRBJ2-1	TGTGCCAGCAGCTTAGTAAGGGTTAACAATGAGCAGTTCTTC	CASSLVRVNNEQFF
TRBD1	TRBV29-1	NA	TRBJ2-7	TGCAGCGTTTCCAGACAGGGGACGGGGGAGCAGTACTTC	CSVSRQGTGEQYF
NA	TRBV18	few	TRBJ1-1	TGTGCCAGCTCAATCTTTTCGGAAAACGCTGAAGCTTTCTTT	CASSIFSENAEAFF
NA	TRBV6-5	NA	TRBJ2-5	TGTGCCAGCAGTGAATCTATCCATAGGGAGACCCAGTACTTC	CASSESIHRETQYF
NA	TRBV7-9	few	TRBJ2-7	TGTGCCAGCAGCTTCCCGGCGGGTGAGCCCTCCTACGAGCAGTACTTC	CASSFPAGEPSYEQYF
TRBD1	TRBV10-1	NA	TRBJ2-5	TGCGCCAGCAGTAAACAGGGGAAAGAGACCCAGTACTTC	CASSKQGKETQYF
TRBD1	TRBV28	few	TRBJ2-7	TGTGCCAGCAGTTCCGGGACAGCACTCTCCTACGAGCAGTACTTC	CASSSGTALSYEQYF
TRBD1	TRBV6-5	few	TRBJ2-7	TGTGCCAGCAGTTCCAGACAGGGCTACGAGCAGTACTTC	CASSSRQGYEQYF
NA	TRBV9	few	TRBJ2-1	TGTGCCAGCAGCTTAGAAACAGGGTCCGAGCAGTTCTTC	CASSLETGSEQFF
NA	TRBV18	NA	TRBJ2-1	TGTGCCAGCTCACCCCAGGGGAAAGGGCCCCTGGGTGAGCAGTTCTTC	CASSPQGKGPLGEQFF
NA	TRBV30	NA	TRBJ1-1	TGTGCCTGGAATAGGAGAGCCCGGGCGACTGAAGCTTTCTTT	CAWNRRARATEAFF